This T cell receptor (beta chain) was obtained from a study of CD8+CD57+ T cells in acquired aplastic anemia. The study's findings and limits: Some 31 shared CD8+ CDR3s appeared highly expressed within patients' immunodominant clones.

This clonotype was counted many times. The antigen remains undetermined. The CDR3 has 14 residues. The V segment lost 5 bases and the J segment 1 base; nucleotides outside the gene matches: 3. Looked up from germline, CDR1 is MNHEY and CDR2 is SMNVEV (reference sequence). Profiling that covered TCR beta VDJ and CDR3 relied on genomic DNA as its template. TCRdb called the reads again in MiXCR, with one record for every CDR3 protein. Here the sample spans about 70,000 distinct CDR3 sequences, roughly 50% being singletons. The V and J genes are TRBV27 and TRBJ2-5; 8 nucleotides line up with TRBD1. Material: sorted CD4+, CD8+, or CD8+CD57+ T cells (not recorded which) from PBMCs. This TCR was recovered from a human donor in good health, serving as a control. The CDR3 DNA reads as TGTGCCAGCAGTCCTGGACAGGGCCAAGAGACCCAGTACTTC. Protein product: CASSPGQGQETQYF.